This T cell receptor beta chain derives from a study of OX40 agonist ivuxolimab in advanced cancers. On the study more broadly: Patients were given ivuxolimab, an antibody that agonizes OX40 (CD134). Three patients got partial responses; one had hepatocellular carcinoma and two had cutaneous melanoma. Males comprised roughly four fifths of the group, whose mean age was roughly 60 years (range about 20 to 85).

With regard to this clone: Its cognate antigen is unknown.

General observations from the study: Antigen specificity of clonally expanded peripheral T cells was not established.

Data came from immunoSEQ multiplex PCR; TCRdb stores just in-frame clones and leaves some out. The sample yields approximately 63,000 clones, 80% to 90% seen once. V lost 7 bases and J lost 8; bases outside the gene matches: 10. Germline CDR1 and CDR2: SNHLY and FYNNEI. This CDR3 region has 14 residues. This TCR came from an adult with an advanced solid tumor such as melanoma, head and neck, liver or kidney cancer. Sequencing was performed on CD4+ or CD8+ T cells sorted from blood, taken in a trial of the OX40 agonist ivuxolimab. V and J are TRBV2 and TRBJ2-1, with 8 bases fitting TRBD1. CDR3 nucleotides: TGTGCCAGCAAAGGCAGGGGGCCTATCCATGAGCAGTTCTTC. Its translation is CASKGRGPIHEQFF. Variable domain in full (rest from reference TRBV2 and TRBJ2-1): EPEVTQTPSHQVTQMGQEVILRCVPISNHLYFYWYRQILGQKVEFLVSFYNNEISEKSEIFDDQFSVERPDGSNFTLKIRSTKLEDSAMYFCASKGRGPIHEQFFGPGTRLTVL.